This passage covers 3 T cell receptor beta chains from one sample sequenced in a study of CD8+CD57+ T cells in acquired aplastic anemia. Genomic DNA acted as the template from which TCR beta VDJ combination and CDR3 sequence profiling were carried out. Using its own MiXCR run on the reads, TCRdb lists one record per CDR3 protein. The sample includes approximately 180,000 distinct CDR3 sequences, 48% of them seen just once. In patients chosen for sequencing, flow cytometry had shown CD8+CD57+ cell expansion. The specimen sequenced was sorted CD4+, CD8+, or CD8+CD57+ T cells (not recorded which) from PBMCs. The receptors derive from a human donor with aplastic anemia.

The rearrangement links TRBV15 to TRBJ2-6; TRBD1 aligns across 8 bases. Germline V gene sequence: CDR1 LNHNV, CDR2 YYDKDF (reference sequence). The CDR3 spans 19 residues. V shed 1 base and J 0 bases; nucleotides not matched to a gene: 8. The CDR3 protein is CATSRATGTGHSGANVLTF. DNA for the CDR3: TGTGCCACCAGCAGAGCTACCGGGACAGGACACTCTGGGGCCAACGTCCTGACTTTC.

The V gene is TRBV18, the J gene TRBJ2-3; D remains ambiguous. This CDR3 comprises 13 residues. The V end was cut by 4 bases, the J end by 0 bases, with 5 bases between. The germline V gene encodes CDR1 KGHSH and CDR2 LQKENI. This CDR3 is CASSQASTDTQYF. The CDR3 bases are TGTGCCAGCTCACAGGCCAGCACAGATACGCAGTATTTT.

A few counts support this clonotype. The chain has TRBV15 and TRBJ2-2, with D uncertain. Between the trimmed V and J ends, which lost 1 base and 2 bases, there was a span of 5 bases. From germline, CDR1 is LNHNV and CDR2 YYDKDF (reference sequence). CDR3 length: 14 amino acids. The CDR3 region has the DNA TGTGCCACCAGCAGAGGCTATAACACCGGGGAGCTGTTTTTT. Encoded protein: CATSRGYNTGELFF.